A selection of T cell receptor beta chains follows, all from one sample in a study of identical twins. TCRdb redid the calling of the 5' RACE reads with MiXCR, one entry per CDR3 protein. The sample has 450,000 or so distinct CDR3 sequences, about 13% seen once; the top ten hold about 0.97%. These data are also associated with another study on yellow fever vaccine responses in identical twins.

The sample was CD4+ T cells sorted from blood. The receptors were sampled from a woman aged 18-29 years in good health. CDR3s include the opening cysteine and the closing phenylalanine or tryptophan. Fields, in order: CDR3 protein, CDR3 DNA, V gene, D gene, clone size, J gene. D genes are given only for firm matches. Part of the rows lack a size; the others show once, few, many or a class for expanded clones.

CAISDPVPPQFF	TGTGCCATCAGTGACCCGGTCCCCCCGCAGTTCTTC	TRBV10-3	-	-	TRBJ2-1
CASSPWDRTNEQFF	TGTGCCAGCAGCCCGTGGGACAGAACCAATGAGCAGTTCTTC	TRBV13	TRBD1	many	TRBJ2-1
CASSFGQRDEQFF	TGTGCCAGCAGTTTCGGTCAGAGAGATGAGCAGTTCTTC	TRBV6-2/TRBV6-3	-	-	TRBJ2-1
CASSQDLAGGRAKNIQYF	TGTGCCAGCAGCCAAGACCTTGCGGGAGGGCGAGCCAAAAACATTCAGTACTTC	TRBV3-1	TRBD2	few	TRBJ2-4
CASSRAGQKIETQYF	TGTGCCAGCAGCAGAGCGGGACAGAAGATTGAGACCCAGTACTTC	TRBV25-1	-	-	TRBJ2-5
CASKTGRQTQYF	TGTGCCAGTAAGACAGGGAGGCAGACCCAGTACTTC	TRBV2	-	-	TRBJ2-5
CASSTLQGSEAFF	TGTGCCAGCAGCACCTTACAGGGATCGGAAGCTTTCTTT	TRBV7-3	-	-	TRBJ1-1
CASSFYRTSSYNEQFF	TGTGCCAGCAGCTTCTACAGGACCAGCTCCTACAATGAGCAGTTCTTC	TRBV7-9	-	-	TRBJ2-1
CASSSRVLATGELFF	TGTGCCAGCAGCTCGAGGGTCCTAGCCACCGGGGAGCTGTTTTTT	TRBV11-2	-	few	TRBJ2-2
CASSPTGQVTYEQYF	TGTGCCAGCAGCCCAACGGGACAGGTCACCTACGAGCAGTACTTC	TRBV5-5	TRBD1	-	TRBJ2-7
CASNRGHNGDQPQHF	TGTGCCAGCAATCGGGGACACAACGGGGATCAGCCCCAGCATTTT	TRBV6-2/TRBV6-3	-	few	TRBJ1-5
CASSRGSGGIKETQYF	TGTGCCAGCAGCCGTGGGAGCGGGGGAATAAAGGAGACCCAGTACTTC	TRBV3-1	TRBD2	few	TRBJ2-5
CATSDPSAGKADEQFF	TGTGCCACCAGTGATCCCTCAGCGGGAAAGGCGGATGAGCAGTTCTTC	TRBV24-1	TRBD2	many	TRBJ2-1
CSATLPQGALGDTQYF	TGCAGTGCTACTCTACCCCAGGGGGCGCTTGGAGATACGCAGTATTTT	TRBV20-1	TRBD1	few	TRBJ2-3
CASSLATGSSGNTIYF	TGTGCCAGCAGCTTAGCAACAGGTTCCTCTGGAAACACCATATATTTT	TRBV7-8	-	few	TRBJ1-3
CASSYPGDRGSYEQYF	TGCGCCAGCAGCTACCCCGGGGACAGGGGCTCCTACGAGCAGTACTTC	TRBV5-1	TRBD1	few	TRBJ2-7
CASSQSGTGELFF	TGTGCCAGCAGCCAATCGGGAACCGGGGAGCTGTTTTTT	TRBV3-1	-	-	TRBJ2-2
CASSLRNPGQAGTGELFF	TGTGCCAGCAGTTTACGAAACCCCGGACAGGCAGGCACCGGGGAGCTGTTTTTT	TRBV27	TRBD1	-	TRBJ2-2
CAWSVGLAGTYEQYF	TGTGCCTGGAGTGTTGGACTAGCGGGGACCTACGAGCAGTACTTC	TRBV30	TRBD2	few	TRBJ2-7